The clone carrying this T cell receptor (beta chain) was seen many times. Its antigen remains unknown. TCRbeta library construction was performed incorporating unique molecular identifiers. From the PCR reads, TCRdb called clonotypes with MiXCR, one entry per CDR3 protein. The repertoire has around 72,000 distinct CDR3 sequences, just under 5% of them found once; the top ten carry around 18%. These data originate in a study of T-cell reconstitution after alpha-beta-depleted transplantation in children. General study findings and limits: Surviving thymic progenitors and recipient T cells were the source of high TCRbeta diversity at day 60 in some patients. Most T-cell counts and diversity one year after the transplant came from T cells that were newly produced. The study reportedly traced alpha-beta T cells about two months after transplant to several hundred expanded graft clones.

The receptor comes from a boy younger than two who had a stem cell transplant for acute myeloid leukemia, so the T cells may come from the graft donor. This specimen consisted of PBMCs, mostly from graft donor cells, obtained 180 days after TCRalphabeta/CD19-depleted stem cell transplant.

The CDR3 loop reads CASSEDPADTQYF. CDR3 DNA: TGTGCCAGCAGTGAAGACCCCGCGGATACGCAGTATTTT. The J gene is TRBJ2-3, the V gene TRBV6-1; D gene ambiguous. CDR1 and CDR2 (germline): MNHNS, SASEGT. The V end was cut by 1 base, the J end by 6 bases, with 8 bases between. This CDR3 has 13 residues.